Following are 15 T cell receptor beta chains from one sample sequenced in a study of cytomegalovirus exposure and HLA in healthy donors. The PCR used 60 Vbeta and 13 Jbeta primers. The assay was immunoSEQ multiplex PCR, and TCRdb's table has in-frame clones only and misses some. The sample lists around 170,000 clones, 75% to 90% occurring once. Material for sequencing was PBMCs. The origin of the receptors is a man aged 35-49 years in good health and CMV-seropositive.

This chain uses TRBV25-1 with TRBJ1-2; a possible D gene is TRBD1 (6 bases). The germline V and J ends were trimmed by 4 bases and 6 bases, with 18 bases remaining between them. The germline V gene encodes CDR1 MGHDK and CDR2 SYGVNS. The CDR3 is 15 amino acids. CDR3 in amino acids: CASSVPIGGADGYTF. CDR3 DNA sequence: TGTGCCAGCAGTGTCCCAATCGGGGGGGCCGATGGCTACACCTTC.

This clone was observed a single time. The chain recombines TRBV7-8 with TRBJ2-3; 12 nucleotides agree with TRBD2. Germline trimming cut 1 base from V and 1 base from J; bases unmatched to any gene: 6. This CDR3 comprises 18 residues. Per germline, CDR1 SGHVS and CDR2 FQNEAQ. Here the CDR3 reads CASSLGLAGGRGTDTQYF. CDR3 nucleotide sequence: TGTGCCAGCAGCTTAGGGCTAGCGGGGGGGCGAGGCACAGATACGCAGTATTTT.

The chain links TRBV18 to TRBJ2-5, with D possibly matching TRBD2 (6 bases). The CDR3 runs 13 residues. The V gene lost 3 bases and the J gene lost 1 base, with 6 bases spanning the gap. CDR1 and CDR2 (germline): KGHSH, LQKENI. The CDR3 region has the DNA TGTGCCAGCTCACCGGGACTCCAAGAGACCCAGTACTTC. Its translation: CASSPGLQETQYF.

The chain couples TRBV28 to TRBJ2-7, with D perhaps matching TRBD2 (5 bases). This CDR3 is 14 amino acids long. Germline V CDR1 and CDR2: MDHEN, SYDVKM. The V end was cut by 5 bases, the J end by 4 bases, with 15 bases between. As DNA, the CDR3 is TGTGCCAGCAGTGTGCCGGGATACCCATACGAGCAGTACTTC. Encoded protein: CASSVPGYPYEQYF.

J is TRBJ1-2 and V is TRBV15; D gene unclear. The CDR3 spans 12 residues. CDR1 LNHNV and CDR2 YYDKDF come from the germline V gene (reference sequence). V lost 8 bases and J 1 base, leaving 8 bases between the germline ends. The CDR3 nucleotides read TGTGCCACCCGACAAATTAACTATGGCTACACCTTC. Protein product: CATRQINYGYTF.

The gene calls are TRBV7-9 and TRBJ1-4; D gene ambiguous. V lost 4 bases to trimming and J lost 7 bases, with 4 bases between them. The CDR3 contains 11 residues. Germline-derived CDR1 and CDR2 are SEHNR and FQNEAQ (reference sequence). The CDR3 spells CASSSGEKLFF. The CDR3 DNA reads as TGTGCCAGCAGCTCCGGTGAAAAACTGTTTTTT.

This clone was observed once. The CDR3 sequence: CASSSDRGTTEAFF. CDR3 DNA: TGTGCCAGCAGTAGCGACAGGGGGACCACTGAAGCTTTCTTT. The J gene is TRBJ1-1, the V gene TRBV6-5; 9 positions agree with TRBD1. J was trimmed by 4 bases and V by 5 bases; bases with no gene match: 5. The CDR3 has 14 residues. Germline CDR1 reads MNHEY; CDR2 reads SVGAGI.

The chain is built from TRBV5-6 and TRBJ1-2; D is perhaps TRBD1 (6 bases). The CDR3 sequence is 15 residues long. Per germline, CDR1 SGHDT and CDR2 YYEEEE. Trimming took off 0 bases at V and 6 bases at J, with 15 bases between the two ends. The CDR3 region has the DNA TGTGCCAGCAGCTTGGAGTGGGGGCTTGGGGATGGCTACACCTTC. Translated: CASSLEWGLGDGYTF.

This chain connects TRBV5-8 to TRBJ2-7; 8 positions agree with TRBD1. Trimming removed 2 bases from V and 4 bases from J; junction bases left unmatched: 2. Per the germline V gene, CDR1 is SGHTS and CDR2 is YDEGEE. This CDR3 has 13 residues. CDR3 nucleotides: TGTGCCAGCAGCTTCCGACAGGGGTACGAGCAGTACTTC. Translated: CASSFRQGYEQYF.

Written as DNA, the CDR3 is TGTGCCAGCAGCTTGTGGACAGGGAGACTTAAAGATACGCAGTATTTT. Translating gives CASSLWTGRLKDTQYF. V gene TRBV5-6 combines with J gene TRBJ2-3; 8 bases are a match to TRBD1. This CDR3 region has 16 residues. Unmatched junction bases numbered 9, after V lost 1 base and J lost 5 bases. Germline V lookup: CDR1 SGHDT, CDR2 YYEEEE.

This clone was counted once. The chain is built from TRBV5-6 and TRBJ2-7; tentatively, D is TRBD2 (5 bases). Trimming pared 0 bases from V and 0 bases from J, leaving 16 bases between. Germline V gene sequence: CDR1 SGHDT, CDR2 YYEEEE. The CDR3 is 17 amino acids. The chain's CDR3 is CASSLGGIDGDSYEQYF. CDR3 bases: TGTGCCAGCAGCTTGGGTGGCATTGACGGGGACTCCTACGAGCAGTACTTC.

The rearrangement links TRBV2 to TRBJ2-3; 14 bases are a match to TRBD2. Germline V CDR1 and CDR2: SNHLY, FYNNEI. V was pared by 6 bases and J by 5 bases, with 1 base of the junction left unmatched. This CDR3 is built from 14 residues. CDR3 bases: TGTGCCAGCAGGACTAGCGGGGGGGGAGATACGCAGTATTTT. Its translation: CASRTSGGGDTQYF.

The chain joins TRBV28 to TRBJ2-7, with 9 bases matching TRBD1. Germline V gene sequence: CDR1 MDHEN, CDR2 SYDVKM. This CDR3 has 13 amino acids. The V gene end was trimmed by 6 bases and the J gene end by 5 bases; junction bases not matched to a gene: 5. CDR3 coding DNA: TGTGCCAGCAGGCGACAGGGGGTCCACGAGCAGTACTTC. It is translated as CASRRQGVHEQYF.

J is TRBJ1-2 and V is TRBV2; unclear D gene. The ends were cut back, 6 bases at V and 6 bases at J, with 11 bases in the middle. Germline CDR1 and CDR2: SNHLY and FYNNEI. The CDR3 spans 12 residues. CDR3 sequence reads: CASSPGYNGYTF. The CDR3 coding sequence is TGTGCCAGCAGCCCCGGGTATAATGGCTACACCTTC.

CDR3 protein: CASSVVGGGIYEQYF. CDR3 nucleotides: TGTGCCAGCAGCGTAGTGGGCGGGGGGATCTACGAGCAGTACTTC. The chain recombines TRBV9 with TRBJ2-5, with 8 positions matching TRBD2. The DNA end is more similar to TRBJ2-7, so the J call may be wrong. CDR3 length: 15 amino acids. Germline V gives CDR1 SGDLS, CDR2 YYNGEE.